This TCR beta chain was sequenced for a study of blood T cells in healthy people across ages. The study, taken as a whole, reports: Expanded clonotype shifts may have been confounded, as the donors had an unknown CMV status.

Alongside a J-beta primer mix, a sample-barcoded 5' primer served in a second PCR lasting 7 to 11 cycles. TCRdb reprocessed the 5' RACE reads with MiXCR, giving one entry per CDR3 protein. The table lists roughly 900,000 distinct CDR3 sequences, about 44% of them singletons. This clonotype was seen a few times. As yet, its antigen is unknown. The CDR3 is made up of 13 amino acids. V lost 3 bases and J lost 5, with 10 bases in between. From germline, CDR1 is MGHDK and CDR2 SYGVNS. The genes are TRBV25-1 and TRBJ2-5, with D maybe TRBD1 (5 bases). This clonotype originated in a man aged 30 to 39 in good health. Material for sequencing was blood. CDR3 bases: TGTGCCAGCAGTGAGGCAGGGTGGGAGACCCAGTACTTC. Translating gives CASSEAGWETQYF.